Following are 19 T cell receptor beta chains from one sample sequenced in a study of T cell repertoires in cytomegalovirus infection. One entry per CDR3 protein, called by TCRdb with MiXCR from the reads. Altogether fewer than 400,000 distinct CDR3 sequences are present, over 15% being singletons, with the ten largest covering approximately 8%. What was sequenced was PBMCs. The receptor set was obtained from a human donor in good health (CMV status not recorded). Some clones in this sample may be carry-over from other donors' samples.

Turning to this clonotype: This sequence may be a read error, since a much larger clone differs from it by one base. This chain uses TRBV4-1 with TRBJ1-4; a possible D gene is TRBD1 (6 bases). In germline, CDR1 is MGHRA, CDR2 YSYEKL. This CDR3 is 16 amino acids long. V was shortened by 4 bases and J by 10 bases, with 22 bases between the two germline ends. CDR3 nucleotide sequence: TGCGCCAGCAGCCTAGGGGGGATGAGGGTGCTTGGAAAACTGTTTTTT. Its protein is CASSLGGMRVLGKLFF.

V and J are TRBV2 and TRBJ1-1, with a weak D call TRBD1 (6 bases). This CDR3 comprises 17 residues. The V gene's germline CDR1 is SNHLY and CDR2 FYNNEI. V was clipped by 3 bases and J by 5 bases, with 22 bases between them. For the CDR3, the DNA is TGTGCCAGCAGTGAGGAGAGTAATAGGGGGATTTATACTGAAGCTTTCTTT. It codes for CASSEESNRGIYTEAFF.

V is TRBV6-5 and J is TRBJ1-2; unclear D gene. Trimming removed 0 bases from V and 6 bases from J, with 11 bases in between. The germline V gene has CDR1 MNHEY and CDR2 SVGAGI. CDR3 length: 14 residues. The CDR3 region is CASSYSRNRNGYTF. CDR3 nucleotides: TGTGCCAGCAGTTACTCCCGGAACCGAAATGGCTACACCTTC.

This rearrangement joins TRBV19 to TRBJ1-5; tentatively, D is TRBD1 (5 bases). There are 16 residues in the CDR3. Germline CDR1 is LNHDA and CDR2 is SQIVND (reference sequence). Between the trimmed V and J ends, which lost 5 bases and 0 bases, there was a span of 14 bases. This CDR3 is CASSRSTGYSNQPQHF. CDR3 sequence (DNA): TGTGCCAGTAGTCGCTCTACAGGTTATAGCAATCAGCCCCAGCATTTT.

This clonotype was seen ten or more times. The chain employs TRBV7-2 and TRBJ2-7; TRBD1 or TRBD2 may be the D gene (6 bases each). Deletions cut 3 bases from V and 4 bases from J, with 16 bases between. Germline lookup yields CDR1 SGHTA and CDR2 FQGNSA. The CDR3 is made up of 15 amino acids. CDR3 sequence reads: CASSLSGTQGYEQYF. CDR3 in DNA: TGTGCCAGCAGCTTGTCCGGGACTCAGGGGTACGAGCAGTACTTC.

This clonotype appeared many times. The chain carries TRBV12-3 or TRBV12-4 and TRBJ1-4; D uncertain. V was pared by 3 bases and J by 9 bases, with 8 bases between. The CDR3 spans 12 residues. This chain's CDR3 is CASSFPQKKLFF. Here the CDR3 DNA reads TGTGCCAGCAGTTTCCCACAGAAAAAACTGTTTTTT.

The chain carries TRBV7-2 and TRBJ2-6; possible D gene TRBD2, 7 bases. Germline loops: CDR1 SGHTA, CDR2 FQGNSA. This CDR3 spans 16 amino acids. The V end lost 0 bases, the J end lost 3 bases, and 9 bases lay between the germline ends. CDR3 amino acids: CASSLAGGLGANVLTF. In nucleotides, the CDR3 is TGTGCCAGCAGCTTAGCGGGGGGGCTTGGGGCCAACGTCCTGACTTTC.

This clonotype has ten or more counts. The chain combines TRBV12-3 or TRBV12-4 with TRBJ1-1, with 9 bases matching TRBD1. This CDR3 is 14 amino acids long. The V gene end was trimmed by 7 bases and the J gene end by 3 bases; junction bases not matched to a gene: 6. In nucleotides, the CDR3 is TGTGCCAGCATCTCGGGACAGGGTCACACTGAAGCTTTCTTT. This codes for CASISGQGHTEAFF.

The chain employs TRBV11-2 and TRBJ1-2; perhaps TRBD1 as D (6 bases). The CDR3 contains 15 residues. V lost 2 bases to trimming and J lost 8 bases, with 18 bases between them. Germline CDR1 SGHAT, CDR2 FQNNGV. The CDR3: CASSLNVGQGLGYTF. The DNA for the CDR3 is TGTGCCAGCAGCTTAAATGTGGGACAAGGGCTAGGCTACACCTTC.

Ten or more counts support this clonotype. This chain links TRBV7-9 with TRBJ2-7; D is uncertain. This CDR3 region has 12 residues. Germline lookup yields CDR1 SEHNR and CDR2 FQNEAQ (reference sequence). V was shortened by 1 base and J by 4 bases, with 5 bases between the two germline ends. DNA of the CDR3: TGTGCCAGCAGCTTAGTGGCGTACGAGCAGTACTTC. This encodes CASSLVAYEQYF.

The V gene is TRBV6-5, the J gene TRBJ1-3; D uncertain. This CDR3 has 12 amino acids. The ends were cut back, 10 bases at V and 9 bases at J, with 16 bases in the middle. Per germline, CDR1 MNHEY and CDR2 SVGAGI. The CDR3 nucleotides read TGTGCCACCCTAGGACCTAGTGGCACCATATATTTT. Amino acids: CATLGPSGTIYF.

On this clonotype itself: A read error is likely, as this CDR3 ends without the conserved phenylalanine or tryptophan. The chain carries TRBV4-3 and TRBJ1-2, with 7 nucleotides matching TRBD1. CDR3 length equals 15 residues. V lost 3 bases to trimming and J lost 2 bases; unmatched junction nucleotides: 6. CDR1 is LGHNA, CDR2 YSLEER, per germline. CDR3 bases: TGCGCCAGCAGCCATACGGACAGGCGGAACTATGGCTACACCCTC. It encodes CASSHTDRRNYGYTL.

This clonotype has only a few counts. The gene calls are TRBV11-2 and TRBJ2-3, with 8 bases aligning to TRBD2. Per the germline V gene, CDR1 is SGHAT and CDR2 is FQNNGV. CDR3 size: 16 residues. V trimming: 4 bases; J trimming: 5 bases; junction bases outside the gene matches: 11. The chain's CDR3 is CASSSGLVGFEDTQYF. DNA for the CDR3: TGTGCCAGCAGCTCGGGACTAGTAGGCTTTGAAGATACGCAGTATTTT.

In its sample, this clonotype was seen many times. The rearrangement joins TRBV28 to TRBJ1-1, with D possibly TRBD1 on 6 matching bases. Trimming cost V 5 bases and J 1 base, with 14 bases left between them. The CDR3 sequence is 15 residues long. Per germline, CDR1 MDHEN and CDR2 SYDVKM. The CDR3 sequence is CASSHHGTQNTEAFF. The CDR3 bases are TGTGCCAGCAGTCACCACGGGACACAGAACACTGAAGCTTTCTTT.

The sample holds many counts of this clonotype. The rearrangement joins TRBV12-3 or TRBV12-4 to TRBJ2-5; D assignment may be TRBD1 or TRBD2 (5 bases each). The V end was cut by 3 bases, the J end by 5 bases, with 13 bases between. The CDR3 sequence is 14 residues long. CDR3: CASSFRGVQETQYF. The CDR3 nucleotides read TGTGCCAGCAGTTTCCGAGGGGTCCAGGAGACCCAGTACTTC.

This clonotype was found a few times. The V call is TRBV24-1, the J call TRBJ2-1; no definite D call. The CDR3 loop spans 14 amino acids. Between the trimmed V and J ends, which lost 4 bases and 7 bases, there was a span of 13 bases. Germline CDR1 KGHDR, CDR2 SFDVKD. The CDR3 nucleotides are TGTGCCACCAGTGACCCAAGTACACCGAATGAGCAGTTCTTC. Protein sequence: CATSDPSTPNEQFF.

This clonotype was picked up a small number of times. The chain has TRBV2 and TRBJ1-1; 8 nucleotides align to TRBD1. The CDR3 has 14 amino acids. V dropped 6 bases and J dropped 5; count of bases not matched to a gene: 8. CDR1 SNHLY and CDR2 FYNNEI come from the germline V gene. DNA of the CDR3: TGTGCCAGCAGGACAGACAGGGGTTATACTGAAGCTTTCTTT. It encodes CASRTDRGYTEAFF.

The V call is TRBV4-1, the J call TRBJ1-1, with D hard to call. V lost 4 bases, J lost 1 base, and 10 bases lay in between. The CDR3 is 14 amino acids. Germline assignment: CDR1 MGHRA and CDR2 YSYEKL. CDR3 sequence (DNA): TGCGCCAGCAGCCGAACTAAGGCGAACACTGAAGCTTTCTTT. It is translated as CASSRTKANTEAFF.

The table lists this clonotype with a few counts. CDR3 in amino acids: CASRLAGVTTGELFF. The CDR3 DNA follows: TGTGCCAGCAGGTTAGCGGGAGTGACCACCGGGGAGCTGTTTTTT. The gene calls are TRBV6-2 or TRBV6-3 and TRBJ2-2; 9 bases map to TRBD2. The germline V gene has CDR1 MNHEY and CDR2 SVGEGT. The ends lost 6 bases at V and 4 bases at J; junction bases unmatched: 6. The CDR3 is made up of 15 amino acids.